These 17 T cell receptor beta chains came from one sample sequenced in a study of Ad26.COV2.S vaccination and SARS-CoV-2 variants. Regarding treatment: about 20 received Ad26.COV2.S at low or high dose, single or two shots; roughly 5 received placebo; per-sample allocation not given. Samples analyzed were those drawn on day 63 after the first vaccine or placebo injection. The protocol was immunoSEQ multiplex PCR, while the TCRdb copy is restricted to in-frame clones and leaves out a portion. Altogether 350,000 to 500,000 clones are present, around 90% being singletons, with the ten largest covering about 4.5%. The sequences come from peripheral blood, collected in a trial of Ad26.COV2.S vaccine versus placebo. These receptors all stem from a person between 18 and 65 years old who received the Ad26.COV2.S COVID-19 vaccine or a placebo.

Concerning this clone: The junction departs from the called germline gene at one end, perhaps through a read error. The gene calls are TRBV4-1 and TRBJ2-7; D is unresolved. Germline V CDR1 and CDR2: MGHRA, YSYEKL. The CDR3 is 15 residues long. The DNA of the CDR3 is TGCGCCAGCAGCCAAGTGTTGAAGGCCTTGGACGATCAGTACTTC. Its translation is CASSQVLKALDDQYF.

The rearrangement joins TRBV6-2 or TRBV6-3 to TRBJ2-5; D not certain. CDR3 size: 12 residues. Germline assignment: CDR1 MNHEY and CDR2 SVGEGT. V lost 6 bases and J 6 bases, leaving 11 bases between the germline ends. For the CDR3, the DNA is TGTGCCAGCAGCCAAGGGCCCCAGACCCAGTACTTC. Translated, it gives CASSQGPQTQYF.

This chain links TRBV12-5 with TRBJ1-5, with 7 bases fitting TRBD1. CDR1 is LGHNT and CDR2 is FRNRAP in the germline V gene. This CDR3 region has 19 residues. J gave up 3 bases and V 3 bases, and 17 bases lay outside the gene matches. In DNA, the CDR3 is TGTGCTAGTGGTTTACAGCCGGGACAGACTATCTTCTCCAATCAGCCCCAGCATTTT. Translation gives CASGLQPGQTIFSNQPQHF.

This chain joins TRBV28 and TRBJ1-2; 9 bases match TRBD1. The junction had 11 bases not matched to a gene; V was cut back by 6 bases and J by 9 bases. Germline assignment: CDR1 MDHEN and CDR2 SYDVKM. This CDR3 is 14 amino acids long. CDR3 coding DNA: TGTGCCAGCAGACAATCTACAGGGGGCGGGCGCTACACCTTC. Its translation is CASRQSTGGGRYTF.

This chain uses TRBV4-1 with TRBJ1-2; 7 bases are shared with TRBD1. Germline V gene lookup returns CDR1 MGHRA and CDR2 YSYEKL. V gave up 3 bases and J gave up 4 bases; unmatched junction bases: 8. The CDR3 sequence is 15 residues long. CDR3 region: CASSQTIQGFYGYTF. The DNA for the CDR3 is TGCGCCAGCAGCCAGACTATACAGGGGTTCTATGGCTACACCTTC.

This chain joins TRBV3-1 (or the pseudogene TRBV3-2) and TRBJ2-1; 9 nucleotides line up with TRBD2. CDR3 length: 15 residues. Germline V gene sequence: CDR1 LGHDT, CDR2 YNNKEL (reference sequence). With V trimmed by 4 bases and J by 8 bases, 9 bases remained unmatched. Here the CDR3 reads CASSPGLAFLDEQFF. For the CDR3, the DNA is TGTGCCAGCAGCCCAGGACTAGCGTTTCTGGATGAGCAGTTCTTC.

The chain couples TRBV5-6 to TRBJ1-2, with D tentatively TRBD1 (6 bases). CDR3 length equals 14 residues. Trimming removed 2 bases at V and 4 bases at J, with 12 bases between. Per germline, CDR1 SGHDT and CDR2 YYEEEE. Here the CDR3 DNA reads TGTGCCAGCAGCTTAGGCAGGGGACCCTATGGCTACACCTTC. This encodes CASSLGRGPYGYTF. Full variable domain (outside the CDR3, taken from reference TRBV5-6 and TRBJ1-2): DAGVTQSPTHLIKTRGQQVTLRCSPKSGHDTVSWYQQALGQGPQFIFQYYEEEERQRGNFPDRFSGHQFPNYSSELNVNALLLGDSALYLCASSLGRGPYGYTFGSGTRLTVV.

The chain employs TRBV2 and TRBJ2-7, with D perhaps matching TRBD1 (6 bases). The CDR3 contains 13 residues. From germline, CDR1 is SNHLY and CDR2 FYNNEI. V was shortened by 5 bases and J by 6 bases, with 14 bases between the two germline ends. The CDR3 protein is CASSLYRAGEQYF. The CDR3 region has the DNA TGTGCCAGCAGTTTGTACAGGGCGGGCGAGCAGTACTTC.

V gene TRBV5-8 combines with J gene TRBJ2-1, with D maybe TRBD2 (6 bases). V was trimmed by 0 bases and J by 1 base, leaving 14 bases between them. This CDR3 comprises 17 residues. CDR1 and CDR2 (germline): SGHTS, YDEGEE. This chain's CDR3 is CASSLVSGGFSYNEQFF. CDR3 coding DNA: TGTGCCAGCAGCTTGGTTTCCGGGGGTTTTTCCTACAATGAGCAGTTCTTC.

The V gene is TRBV19, the J gene TRBJ1-2; D remains ambiguous. V was shortened by 6 bases and J by 4 bases, with 18 bases between the two germline ends. Germline V CDR1 and CDR2: LNHDA, SQIVND (reference sequence). The CDR3 covers 15 residues. In DNA form, the CDR3 reads TGTGCCAGTAGCCAAGGCCCTGCTTCTCCCTATGGCTACACCTTC. This gives the protein CASSQGPASPYGYTF.

This chain connects TRBV15 to TRBJ2-2; D gene ambiguous. Per the germline V gene, CDR1 is LNHNV and CDR2 is YYDKDF (reference sequence). The CDR3 extends over 12 amino acids. Trimming took off 6 bases at V and 8 bases at J, with 10 bases between the two ends. CDR3 sequence reads: CATSRLSGELFF. As DNA, the CDR3 is TGTGCCACCAGTAGATTATCAGGGGAGCTGTTTTTT.

The chain links TRBV7-6 to TRBJ1-5; D uncertain. The CDR3 runs 11 residues. Germline V gene lookup returns CDR1 SGHVS and CDR2 FNYEAQ. Trimming shortened V by 6 bases and J by 9 bases, and 9 bases separated the two germline ends. In DNA, the CDR3 is TGTGCCAGCAGAACGGGGAGGCCCCAGCATTTT. Amino acid sequence: CASRTGRPQHF.

In the case of this clone: This sample also contains other DNA sequences that code for the same CDR3. The chain has TRBV7-2 and TRBJ1-3; TRBD1 aligns across 7 bases. V shed 5 bases, J shed 2 bases, and the junction held 3 bases outside the gene matches. Germline lookup yields CDR1 SGHTA and CDR2 FQGNSA. The CDR3 spans 14 residues. Here the CDR3 reads CASSPDRAGNTIYF. In nucleotides, the CDR3 is TGTGCCAGCAGCCCAGACAGGGCTGGAAACACCATATATTTT.

This clone has a single count. The V gene is TRBV5-4, the J gene TRBJ2-1, with 13 bases fitting TRBD2. The CDR3 spans 15 residues. The junction had 5 bases not matched to a gene; V was cut back by 3 bases and J by 8 bases. Germline V CDR1 and CDR2: SGHNT, YYREEE (reference sequence). CDR3 coding DNA: TGTGCCAGCAGCTCAGGACTAGCGGGAGTGGATGAGCAGTTCTTC. Protein sequence: CASSSGLAGVDEQFF.

V usage is TRBV7-2 and J usage is TRBJ2-1; D is undetermined. V shed 4 bases and J shed 15 bases, with 22 bases lying between them. Germline V gives CDR1 SGHTA, CDR2 FQGNSA. This CDR3 is 14 amino acids long. CDR3 nucleotide sequence: TGTGCCAGCAGCTCGGCCGCTTTTACTTTCAGACCGTTCTTC. Its translation: CASSSAAFTFRPFF.

The chain carries TRBV4-2 and TRBJ2-7; 7 bases line up with TRBD2. Germline values: CDR1 LGHNA, CDR2 YNFKEQ. V was clipped by 0 bases and J by 2 bases; unmatched bases: 13. This CDR3 contains 18 residues. CDR3 DNA: TGTGCCAGCAGCCAAGATCGGGGCTTAGCGGGTCGTCCCTACGAGCAGTACTTC. Translation gives CASSQDRGLAGRPYEQYF.

This chain uses TRBV28 with TRBJ1-5; the D gene is possibly TRBD1 (5 bases). Germline V gene data show CDR1 as MDHEN and CDR2 as SYDVKM. V lost 9 bases to trimming and J lost 6 bases, with 18 bases between them. The CDR3 has 14 residues. This chain's CDR3 is CASHPLQDSQPQHF. The CDR3 bases are TGTGCCAGTCACCCTTTACAGGATAGTCAGCCCCAGCATTTT.